The 29 T cell receptor beta chains given below trace back to one sample, sequenced in a study of T-cell memory formation after mild COVID-19. TCRdb re-called the 5' RACE reads through MiXCR, storing one row per CDR3 protein. The table includes 100,000 to 150,000 distinct CDR3 sequences, around 6.3% detected once. Input material: PBMCs or a T cell subset sorted from them (not recorded which). The receptors stem from an adult woman who had mild COVID-19 (a few samples of this study predate the infection). Cell type and time point are not known.

The chain's CDR3 is CATSDGQTPYF. The CDR3 bases are TGTGCCACCAGTGATGGACAGACGCCTTACTTC. J is TRBJ2-7 and V is TRBV24-1; possible D gene TRBD1, 6 bases. The CDR3 extends over 11 amino acids. The ends were cut back, 3 bases at V and 13 bases at J, with 12 bases in the middle. Germline loops: CDR1 KGHDR, CDR2 SFDVKD.

This clonotype was detected many times. Relative to the germline gene, one junction end is altered; a read error may explain this. The chain combines TRBV7-7 with TRBJ2-1, with TRBD2 matching over 11 bases. The CDR3 has 15 amino acids. The germline CDR1 and CDR2 sequences are SSHAT and FNYEAQ (reference sequence). CDR3 amino acids: CASSLGGLADNEQFF. The CDR3 nucleotides are TGTGCTAGCAGCTTAGGGGGACTAGCGGACAATGAGCAGTTCTTC.

V gene TRBV27 combines with J gene TRBJ1-1; D is unresolved. The CDR3 has 15 amino acids. V dropped 6 bases and J dropped 1 base, with 15 bases sitting between them. Germline-derived CDR1 and CDR2 are MNHEY and SMNVEV (reference sequence). The CDR3 nucleotides read TGTGCCAGCAGGCCATCCCTGGGAGCGAACACTGAAGCTTTCTTT. This encodes CASRPSLGANTEAFF.

In its sample, this clonotype was seen a few times. V usage is TRBV5-1 and J usage is TRBJ2-3, with 10 bases lining up with TRBD2. Germline V gene data show CDR1 as SGHRS and CDR2 as YFSETQ. The CDR3 sequence is 17 residues long. V gave up 0 bases and J gave up 0 bases; unmatched junction bases: 4. As DNA, the CDR3 is TGCGCCAGCAGCTTGGTCGGGACTAGCGTGAGCACAGATACGCAGTATTTT. Translation gives CASSLVGTSVSTDTQYF.

This clonotype came up many times. This chain joins TRBV12-3 or TRBV12-4 and TRBJ2-3; 10 positions match TRBD2. The length of the CDR3 is 12 residues. The trim removed 6 bases at V and 10 bases at J, leaving 4 bases unmatched. CDR3 protein: CASRPTSGAQYF. The CDR3 DNA is TGTGCCAGCAGACCAACTAGCGGGGCGCAGTATTTT.

The J gene is TRBJ2-5, the V gene TRBV9, with 9 positions matching TRBD2. V was pared by 2 bases and J by 1 base, with 6 bases of the junction left unmatched. Germline values: CDR1 SGDLS, CDR2 YYNGEE. The CDR3 has 16 amino acids. CDR3 sequence: CASSVLQLAGQETQYF. The CDR3 nucleotides read TGTGCCAGCAGCGTCCTTCAACTAGCGGGCCAAGAGACCCAGTACTTC.

This rearrangement joins TRBV6-2 or TRBV6-3 to TRBJ1-5, with 8 bases lining up with TRBD1. The CDR3 length is 14 residues. Per germline, CDR1 MNHEY and CDR2 SVGEGT. The V and J ends lost 5 bases and 4 bases, in that order; junction bases with no gene match: 4. The CDR3 nucleotides read TGTGCCAGCAGTACCCGGACAGGGAATCAGCCCCAGCATTTT. It codes for CASSTRTGNQPQHF.

The rearrangement links TRBV2 to TRBJ1-5; D is ambiguous. The CDR3 extends over 12 amino acids. V lost 6 bases, J lost 5 bases, and 8 bases lay in between. Germline assignment: CDR1 SNHLY and CDR2 FYNNEI. The CDR3: CASSVEDQPQHF. The DNA for the CDR3 is TGTGCCAGCAGCGTGGAGGATCAGCCCCAGCATTTT.

The J gene is TRBJ2-7, the V gene TRBV7-3; D not resolved. Germline CDR1 and CDR2: SGHTA and FQGTGA. The CDR3 spans 13 residues. V lost 5 bases and J 6 bases, leaving 14 bases between the germline ends. DNA of the CDR3: TGTGCCAGCAGCCGACGACCGGTCTCCGAGCAGTACTTC. Translating it yields CASSRRPVSEQYF.

Only a few counts were recorded for this clonotype. The chain couples TRBV6-6 to TRBJ2-1; 13 bases are shared with TRBD2. Germline V CDR1 and CDR2: MNHNY, SVGAGI (reference sequence). V trimming: 7 bases; J trimming: 5 bases; junction bases outside the gene matches: 8. CDR3 size: 16 residues. CDR3 loop: CASITRTSGSHNEQFF. The DNA for the CDR3 is TGTGCCAGCATCACTCGGACTAGCGGGAGCCACAATGAGCAGTTCTTC.

The table lists this clonotype with a few counts. This sequence joins TRBV7-3 and TRBJ1-1, with D possibly matching TRBD1 (6 bases). V shed 5 bases and J shed 0 bases, with 13 bases lying between them. Germline loops: CDR1 SGHTA, CDR2 FQGTGA. This CDR3 is built from 15 residues. CDR3 sequence (DNA): TGTGCCAGCAGCCCCACAGGGCCCATGAACACTGAAGCTTTCTTT. It yields the protein CASSPTGPMNTEAFF. The full variable domain, in which reference TRBV7-3 and TRBJ1-1 provide the parts outside the CDR3, is GAGVSQTPSNKVTEKGKYVELRCDPISGHTALYWYRQSLGQGPEFLIYFQGTGAADDSGLPNDRFFAVRPEGSVSTLKIQRTERGDSAVYLCASSPTGPMNTEAFFGQGTRLTVV.

In this sample, this clonotype turned up a few times. CDR3: CASSWSGTSARGETQYF. DNA for the CDR3: TGCGCCAGCAGCTGGTCCGGGACTAGCGCGCGCGGGGAGACCCAGTACTTC. The V gene is TRBV5-1, the J gene TRBJ2-5, with 10 positions matching TRBD2. This CDR3 is 17 amino acids long. Looked up from germline, CDR1 is SGHRS and CDR2 is YFSETQ. Trimming at V came to 3 bases and at J to 5 bases, leaving 13 bases not matched to a gene.

The genes are TRBV20-1 and TRBJ2-2, with D unresolved. Trimming shortened V by 6 bases and J by 3 bases, and 8 bases separated the two germline ends. This CDR3 contains 12 residues. Germline CDR1 and CDR2: DFQATT and SNEGSKA (reference sequence). CDR3 residues: CSALADTGELFF. Written as DNA, the CDR3 is TGCAGTGCCCTCGCCGACACCGGGGAGCTGTTTTTT.

By sample share, this clonotype is medium-sized. V usage is TRBV20-1 and J usage is TRBJ2-7, with 10 bases fitting TRBD2. V shed 5 bases, J shed 1 base, and the junction held 5 bases outside the gene matches. The CDR3 sequence is 14 residues long. Germline assignment: CDR1 DFQATT and CDR2 SNEGSKA (reference sequence). This CDR3 is CSAGSSGSSYEQYF. The DNA of the CDR3 is TGCAGTGCTGGGTCTAGCGGGAGTTCCTACGAGCAGTACTTC.

J is TRBJ1-1 and V is TRBV6-2 or TRBV6-3; 8 nucleotides align to TRBD1. The CDR3 totals 17 residues. Germline V CDR1 and CDR2: MNHEY, SVGEGT. V shed 2 bases and J 7 bases; nucleotides not matched to a gene: 15. The CDR3, as DNA: TGTGCCAGCAGTTACCCTCGACAGGGGTCTCTCGTGGGTGAAGCTTTCTTT. Its protein is CASSYPRQGSLVGEAFF.

The chain employs TRBV29-1 and TRBJ1-1; a weak D match, TRBD1 (5 bases). Germline CDR1 and CDR2: SQVTM and ANQGSEA. This CDR3 is built from 12 residues. Trimming pared 7 bases from V and 7 bases from J, leaving 16 bases between. CDR3 nucleotides: TGCAGCGGCCGCCCGGACACTTTTGAAGCTTTCTTT. This translates into CSGRPDTFEAFF. Filled out from reference TRBV29-1 and TRBJ1-1, the complete variable domain reads SAVISQKPSRDICQRGTSLTIQCQVDSQVTMMFWYRQQPGQSLTLIATANQGSEATYESGFVIDKFPISRPNLTFSTLTVSNMSPEDSSIYLCSGRPDTFEAFFGQGTRLTVV.

This clonotype occurred many times. The V call is TRBV6-2 or TRBV6-3, the J call TRBJ2-7, with D perhaps TRBD1 (5 bases). CDR3 length: 13 residues. The germline gives CDR1 MNHEY, CDR2 SVGEGT. Trimming cost V 7 bases and J 1 base, with 11 bases left between them. CDR3 DNA sequence: TGTGCCAGCATACGGCAGGGTTCCTACGAGCAGTACTTC. Its translation is CASIRQGSYEQYF.

This clonotype turned up a few times. This rearrangement joins TRBV7-9 to TRBJ2-6; 7 bases fit TRBD1. Trimming took 2 bases from V and 0 from J; bases not matched to a gene: 7. Germline V lookup: CDR1 SEHNR, CDR2 FQNEAQ (reference sequence). This CDR3 has 18 residues. CDR3 region: CASSLKGTVVSGANVLTF. The CDR3 DNA reads as TGTGCCAGCAGCTTAAAGGGGACAGTCGTCTCTGGGGCCAACGTCCTGACTTTC.

In this sample, this clonotype turned up a few times. The chain is built from TRBV5-5 and TRBJ2-7, with D possibly matching TRBD1 (7 bases). This CDR3 comprises 14 residues. V shed 0 bases and J shed 3 bases, with 10 bases lying between them. Germline loops: CDR1 SGHKS, CDR2 YYEKEE (reference sequence). The CDR3 region is CASSLGRGLYEQYF. Here the CDR3 DNA reads TGTGCCAGCAGCTTGGGGAGGGGGCTCTACGAGCAGTACTTC.

The J gene is TRBJ1-1, the V gene TRBV4-3, with D perhaps TRBD1 (5 bases). The germline CDR1 and CDR2 sequences are LGHNA and YSLEER. The length of the CDR3 is 13 residues. The V gene lost 4 bases and the J gene lost 10 bases, with 16 bases spanning the gap. The chain's CDR3 is CASSPQGLGGAFF. The CDR3 DNA is TGCGCCAGCAGCCCCCAGGGTCTCGGGGGAGCTTTCTTT.

V gene TRBV20-1 combines with J gene TRBJ1-1, with 11 positions matching TRBD1. Germline CDR1 DFQATT, CDR2 SNEGSKA (reference sequence). The CDR3 loop spans 16 amino acids. The V gene end was trimmed by 0 bases and the J gene end by 5 bases; junction bases not matched to a gene: 8. CDR3 nucleotides: TGCAGTGCTAGAGATCTACGGACAGGGGGCTTTACTGAAGCTTTCTTT. Translation gives CSARDLRTGGFTEAFF.

J is TRBJ2-5 and V is TRBV9, with D tentatively TRBD2 (7 bases). Looked up from germline, CDR1 is SGDLS and CDR2 is YYNGEE. Trimming took off 1 base at V and 1 base at J, with 11 bases between the two ends. CDR3 length: 15 residues. CDR3 DNA: TGTGCCAGCAGCGTAACGGCGGGGGCCCAAGAGACCCAGTACTTC. Translated, it gives CASSVTAGAQETQYF.

The CDR3: CASSWTSGGSRRNEQFF. The CDR3 DNA reads as TGTGCCAGCAGTTGGACTAGCGGGGGGTCTCGACGCAATGAGCAGTTCTTC. The chain is built from TRBV12-3 or TRBV12-4 and TRBJ2-1; the match to TRBD2 covers 14 bases. V dropped 4 bases and J dropped 6; count of bases not matched to a gene: 8. CDR3 length: 17 residues.

The chain uses TRBV9 and TRBJ2-6; D is ambiguous. The V and J ends lost 3 bases and 1 base respectively, with 8 bases between them. This CDR3 is built from 15 residues. Per the germline V gene, CDR1 is SGDLS and CDR2 is YYNGEE. The CDR3 loop reads CASSARRSGANVLTF. The CDR3 coding sequence is TGTGCCAGCAGCGCTCGGCGGTCTGGGGCCAACGTCCTGACTTTC.

This clonotype was picked up many times. This chain uses TRBV5-1 with TRBJ2-2; TRBD1 matches at 8 bases. Trimming took 7 bases from V and 1 from J; bases not matched to a gene: 6. CDR3 length: 15 residues. Per the germline V gene, CDR1 is SGHRS and CDR2 is YFSETQ. This CDR3 reads CASRRTGMNTGELFF. In DNA form, the CDR3 reads TGCGCCAGCCGCAGGACAGGGATGAACACCGGGGAGCTGTTTTTT.

This clonotype showed up just a few times. The chain employs TRBV7-9 and TRBJ2-1, with D possibly TRBD1 on 5 matching bases. Germline assignment: CDR1 SEHNR and CDR2 FQNEAQ (reference sequence). The CDR3 sequence is 15 residues long. The germline V and J ends were trimmed by 6 bases and 1 base, with 13 bases remaining between them. This CDR3 reads CASRNSKGSYNEQFF. The CDR3 DNA follows: TGTGCCAGCAGGAATTCGAAGGGGTCCTACAATGAGCAGTTCTTC. Looking up the rest from reference TRBV7-9 and TRBJ2-1 gives the full variable domain: DTGVSQNPRHKITKRGQNVTFRCDPISEHNRLYWYRQTLGQGPEFLTYFQNEAQLEKSRLLSDRFSAERPKGSFSTLEIQRTEQGDSAMYLCASRNSKGSYNEQFFGPGTRLTVL.

This clonotype was detected only a few times. The gene calls are TRBV7-2 and TRBJ2-7; 10 nucleotides align to TRBD2. The CDR3 has 16 amino acids. Germline values: CDR1 SGHTA, CDR2 FQGNSA. The V segment lost 1 base and the J segment 2 bases; nucleotides outside the gene matches: 5. CDR3 sequence (DNA): TGTGCCAGCAGCTTAGTGTTTACTAGCGGGACCTACGAGCAGTACTTC. It yields the protein CASSLVFTSGTYEQYF. Full variable domain (outside the CDR3, taken from reference TRBV7-2 and TRBJ2-7): GAGVSQSPSNKVTEKGKDVELRCDPISGHTALYWYRQSLGQGLEFLIYFQGNSAPDKSGLPSDRFSAERTGGSVSTLTIQRTQQEDSAVYLCASSLVFTSGTYEQYFGPGTRLTVT.

This clonotype was seen repeatedly, ten times or more. This sequence joins TRBV25-1 and TRBJ1-6; D gene ambiguous. Germline V gives CDR1 MGHDK, CDR2 SYGVNS. This CDR3 is 13 amino acids long. The V end was cut by 6 bases, the J end by 8 bases, with 11 bases between. The CDR3 DNA reads as TGTGCCAGCAGGCGAGGTACGGATTCACCCCTCCACTTT. It specifies CASRRGTDSPLHF.

This clonotype was counted between two and nine times. This chain joins TRBV18 and TRBJ1-3, with 10 positions matching TRBD1. CDR3 length equals 15 residues. The trim removed 6 bases at V and 6 bases at J, leaving 8 bases unmatched. The germline CDR1 and CDR2 sequences are KGHSH and LQKENI. Written as DNA, the CDR3 is TGTGCCAGCTCTCCCACGACAGGGGGCAAAAACACCATATATTTT. Protein sequence: CASSPTTGGKNTIYF.